The following is a TCR beta chain sequence with its context. Germline loops: CDR1 SGHRS, CDR2 YFSETQ. V was cut by 0 bases and J by 5 bases, with 11 bases left in between. The CDR3 consists of 14 residues. The sample's time point: before trial treatment. Solid tumors that lacked tumor-infiltrating lymphocytes and were advanced were present in eligible patients. Covering alpha and beta chains, TRAV- and TRBV-specific primers were used for the first-strand cDNA. The TCRs were subjected to amplification over around 19 PCR cycles employing a constant-region primer in conjunction with a V-primer adapter. mRNA that had been isolated underwent amplification through in vitro transcription. TCRdb reanalysed the reads using MiXCR and keeps one entry per CDR3 protein. The repertoire consists of 57,000 or so distinct CDR3 sequences, with roughly 24% occurring once and the leading ten covering approximately 5.7%.

The record originates from a study of low-dose radiotherapy and immunotherapy resistance in tumors. Study as a whole: Cohort 1 got 0.5 Gy per fraction every 2 weeks, 6.5 Gy in total. Patients took aspirin (300 mg orally, daily) for four cycles beginning at cycle 1 day 1.

The sample was PBMCs, taken before treatment. This chain joins TRBV5-1 and TRBJ1-1; TRBD1 is a possible D gene (5 bases). This clonotype was obtained from a male donor with prostate cancer. The DNA for the CDR3 is TGCGCCAGCAGCTTGGGGTCAGGGAGTACTGAAGCTTTCTTT. Translating it yields CASSLGSGSTEAFF.